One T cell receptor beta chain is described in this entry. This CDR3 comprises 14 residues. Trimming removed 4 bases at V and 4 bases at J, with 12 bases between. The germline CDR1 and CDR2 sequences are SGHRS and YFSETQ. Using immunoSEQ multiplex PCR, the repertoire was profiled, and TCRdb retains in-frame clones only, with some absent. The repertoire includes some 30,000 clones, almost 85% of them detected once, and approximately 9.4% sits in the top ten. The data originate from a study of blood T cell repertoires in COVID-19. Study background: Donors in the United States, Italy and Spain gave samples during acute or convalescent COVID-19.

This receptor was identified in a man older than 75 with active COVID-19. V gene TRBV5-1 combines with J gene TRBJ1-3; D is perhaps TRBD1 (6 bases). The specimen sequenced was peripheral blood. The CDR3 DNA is TGCGCCAGCAGCCGAACAGGGCGCGGAAACACCATATATTTT. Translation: CASSRTGRGNTIYF.